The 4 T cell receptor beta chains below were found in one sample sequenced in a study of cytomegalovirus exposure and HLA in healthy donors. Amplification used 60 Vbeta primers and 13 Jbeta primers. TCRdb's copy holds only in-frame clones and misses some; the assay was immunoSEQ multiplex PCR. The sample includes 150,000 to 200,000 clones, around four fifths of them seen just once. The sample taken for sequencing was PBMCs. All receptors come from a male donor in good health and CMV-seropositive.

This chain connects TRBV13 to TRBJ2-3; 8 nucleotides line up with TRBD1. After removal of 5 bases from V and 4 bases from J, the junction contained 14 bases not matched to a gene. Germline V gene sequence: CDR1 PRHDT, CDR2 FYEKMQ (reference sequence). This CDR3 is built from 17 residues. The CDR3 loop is CASSREIWTGLADTQYF. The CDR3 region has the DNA TGTGCCAGCAGCCGCGAGATATGGACAGGGTTGGCAGATACGCAGTATTTT. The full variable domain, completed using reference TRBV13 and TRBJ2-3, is AAGVIQSPRHLIKEKRETATLKCYPIPRHDTVYWYQQGPGQDPQFLISFYEKMQSDKGSIPDRFSAQQFSDYHSELNMSSLELGDSALYFCASSREIWTGLADTQYFGPGTRLTVL.

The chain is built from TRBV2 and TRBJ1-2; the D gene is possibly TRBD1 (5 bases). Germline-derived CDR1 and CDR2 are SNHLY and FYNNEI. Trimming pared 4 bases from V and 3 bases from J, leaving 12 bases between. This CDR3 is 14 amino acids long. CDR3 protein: CASSADSHYYGYTF. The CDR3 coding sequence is TGTGCCAGCAGTGCAGACAGTCATTACTATGGCTACACCTTC.

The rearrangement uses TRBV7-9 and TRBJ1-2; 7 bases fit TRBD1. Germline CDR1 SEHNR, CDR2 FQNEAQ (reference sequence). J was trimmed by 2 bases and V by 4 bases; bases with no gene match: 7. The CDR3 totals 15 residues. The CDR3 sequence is CASSSPGTVNYGYTF. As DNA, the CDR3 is TGTGCCAGCAGCTCCCCCGGGACAGTCAACTATGGCTACACCTTC. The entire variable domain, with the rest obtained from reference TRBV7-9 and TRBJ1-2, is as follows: DTGVSQNPRHKITKRGQNVTFRCDPISEHNRLYWYRQTLGQGPEFLTYFQNEAQLEKSRLLSDRFSAERPKGSFSTLEIQRTEQGDSAMYLCASSSPGTVNYGYTFGSGTRLTVV.

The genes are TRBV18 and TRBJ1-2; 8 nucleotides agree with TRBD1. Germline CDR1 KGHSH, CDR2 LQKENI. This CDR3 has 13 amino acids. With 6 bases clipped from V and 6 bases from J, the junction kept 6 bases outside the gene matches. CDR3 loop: CASSRGREDGYTF. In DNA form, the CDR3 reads TGTGCCAGCTCCAGGGGGCGCGAGGATGGCTACACCTTC.